This T cell receptor beta chain was retrieved from a study of T cells in Graves' hyperthyroidism and ophthalmopathy. The CDR3 consists of 15 residues. V was pared by 6 bases and J by 3 bases, with 5 bases of the junction left unmatched. RNA transcripts yielded amplified TCR beta CDR3 regions. HTBI primers were employed in a first-round RT-PCR of the TCR CDR3. Each CDR3 protein gets one entry after TCRdb re-called the multiplex PCR reads with MiXCR. The sample lists a few hundred thousand distinct CDR3 sequences, approximately 15% occurring once. The study excluded patients with uncontrolled infection, other autoimmune disease, pregnancy or lactation. On the basis of clinical symptoms, serum thyroxine and TRAb, thyroid ultrasound and orbital computed tomography, diagnoses were made. More than 9.5 ml fresh peripheral blood yielded the PBMCs. Findings and limits, study-wide: Prediction of ophthalmopathy progression came a median around 6 months pre-onset.

For this clonotype: Its antigen is unknown.

This chain uses TRBV12-3 or TRBV12-4 with TRBJ2-5; 12 bases are shared with TRBD2. The clonotype originates from a woman aged 25 to 39 with Graves' hyperthyroidism that later progressed to Graves' ophthalmopathy. Sequenced: blood. The CDR3: CASSRLAGVEETQYF. CDR3 DNA sequence: TGTGCCAGCAGCAGACTAGCGGGAGTGGAAGAGACCCAGTACTTC.